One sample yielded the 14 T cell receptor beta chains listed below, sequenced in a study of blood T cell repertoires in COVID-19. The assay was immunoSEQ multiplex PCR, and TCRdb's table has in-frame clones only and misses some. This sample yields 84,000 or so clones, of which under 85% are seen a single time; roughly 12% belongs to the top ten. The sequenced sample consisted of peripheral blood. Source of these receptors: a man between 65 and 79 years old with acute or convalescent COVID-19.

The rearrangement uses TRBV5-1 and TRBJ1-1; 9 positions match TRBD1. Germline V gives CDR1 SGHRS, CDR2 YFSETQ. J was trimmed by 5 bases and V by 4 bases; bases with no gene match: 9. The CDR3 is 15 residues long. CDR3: CASSGPGQGRTEAFF. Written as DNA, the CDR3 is TGCGCCAGCAGCGGCCCGGGACAGGGAAGGACTGAAGCTTTCTTT.

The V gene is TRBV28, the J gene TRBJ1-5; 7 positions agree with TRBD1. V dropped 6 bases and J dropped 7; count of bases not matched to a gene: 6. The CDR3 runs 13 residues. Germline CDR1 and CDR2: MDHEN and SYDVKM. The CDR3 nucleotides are TGTGCCAGCAGCCACAGGGGTGGGCAGCCCCAGCATTTT. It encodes CASSHRGGQPQHF.

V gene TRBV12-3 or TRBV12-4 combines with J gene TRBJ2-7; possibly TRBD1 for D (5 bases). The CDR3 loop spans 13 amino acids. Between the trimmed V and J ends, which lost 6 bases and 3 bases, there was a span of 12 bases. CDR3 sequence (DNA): TGTGCCAGCAGCTATGGACAATTCTACGAGCAGTACTTC. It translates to CASSYGQFYEQYF.

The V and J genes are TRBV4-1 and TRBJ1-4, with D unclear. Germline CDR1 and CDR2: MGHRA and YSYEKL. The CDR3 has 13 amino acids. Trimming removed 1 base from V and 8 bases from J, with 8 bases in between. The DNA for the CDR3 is TGCGCCAGCAGCCAAGTCCTGTCCGAAAAACTGTTTTTT. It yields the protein CASSQVLSEKLFF.

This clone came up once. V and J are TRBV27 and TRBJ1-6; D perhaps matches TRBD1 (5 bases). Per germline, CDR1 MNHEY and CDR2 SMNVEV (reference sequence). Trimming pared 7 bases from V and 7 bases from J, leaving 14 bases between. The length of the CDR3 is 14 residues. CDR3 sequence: CASTPQGGNSPLHF. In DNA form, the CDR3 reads TGTGCCAGCACCCCGCAGGGCGGCAATTCACCCCTCCACTTT.

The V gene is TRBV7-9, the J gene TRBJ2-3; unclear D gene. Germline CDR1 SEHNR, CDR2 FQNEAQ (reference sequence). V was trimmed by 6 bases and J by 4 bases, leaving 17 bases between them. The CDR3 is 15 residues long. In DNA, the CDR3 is TGTGCCAGCAGGCCTACTGTGGCCAGGCCAGATACGCAGTATTTT. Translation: CASRPTVARPDTQYF.

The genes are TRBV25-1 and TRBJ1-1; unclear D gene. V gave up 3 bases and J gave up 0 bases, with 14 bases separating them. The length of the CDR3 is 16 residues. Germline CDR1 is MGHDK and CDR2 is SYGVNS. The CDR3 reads CASSDGRRVMNTEAFF. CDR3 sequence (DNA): TGTGCCAGCAGTGACGGAAGGCGGGTGATGAACACTGAAGCTTTCTTT.

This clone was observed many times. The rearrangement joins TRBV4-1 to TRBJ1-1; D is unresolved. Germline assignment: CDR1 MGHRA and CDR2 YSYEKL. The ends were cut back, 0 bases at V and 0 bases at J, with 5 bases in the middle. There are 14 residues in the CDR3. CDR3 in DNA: TGCGCCAGCAGCCAAGAACGGTTGAACACTGAAGCTTTCTTT. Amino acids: CASSQERLNTEAFF.

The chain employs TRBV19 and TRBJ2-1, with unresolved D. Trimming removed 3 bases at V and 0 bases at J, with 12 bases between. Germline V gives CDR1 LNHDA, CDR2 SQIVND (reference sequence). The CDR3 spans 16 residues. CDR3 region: CASSIKWRSSYNEQFF. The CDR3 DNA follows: TGTGCCAGTAGTATTAAATGGCGGAGCTCCTACAATGAGCAGTTCTTC.

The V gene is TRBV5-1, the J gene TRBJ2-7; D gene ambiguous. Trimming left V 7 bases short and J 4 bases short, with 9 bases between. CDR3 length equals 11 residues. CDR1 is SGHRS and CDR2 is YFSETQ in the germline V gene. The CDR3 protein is CASGTEYEQYF. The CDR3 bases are TGCGCCAGCGGAACAGAATACGAGCAGTACTTC.

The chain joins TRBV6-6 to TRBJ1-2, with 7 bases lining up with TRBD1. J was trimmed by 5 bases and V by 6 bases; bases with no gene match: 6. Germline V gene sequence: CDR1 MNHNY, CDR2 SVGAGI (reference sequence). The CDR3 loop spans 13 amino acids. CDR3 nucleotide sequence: TGTGCCAGCAGGACAGGGTCGGAGTATGGCTACACCTTC. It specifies CASRTGSEYGYTF.

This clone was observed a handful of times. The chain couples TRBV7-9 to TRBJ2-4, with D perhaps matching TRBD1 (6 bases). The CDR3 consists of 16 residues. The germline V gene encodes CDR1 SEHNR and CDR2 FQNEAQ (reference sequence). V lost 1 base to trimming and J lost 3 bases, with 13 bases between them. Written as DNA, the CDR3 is TGTGCCAGCAGCTTAGAAGGCAGGGGAATCAAAAACATTCAGTACTTC. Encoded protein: CASSLEGRGIKNIQYF.

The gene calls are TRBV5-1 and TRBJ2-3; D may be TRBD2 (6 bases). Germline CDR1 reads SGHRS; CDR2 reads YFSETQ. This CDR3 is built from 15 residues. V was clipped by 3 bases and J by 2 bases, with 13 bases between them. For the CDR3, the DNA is TGCGCCAGCAGCTCCCAGGGACTCACCACAGATACGCAGTATTTT. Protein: CASSSQGLTTDTQYF.

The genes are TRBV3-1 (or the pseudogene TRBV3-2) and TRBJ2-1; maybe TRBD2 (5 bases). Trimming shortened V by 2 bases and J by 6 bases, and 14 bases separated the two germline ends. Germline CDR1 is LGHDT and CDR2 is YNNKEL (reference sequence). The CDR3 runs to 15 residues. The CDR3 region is CASSQRGPEGNEQFF. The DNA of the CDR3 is TGTGCCAGCAGCCAAAGAGGACCCGAGGGCAATGAGCAGTTCTTC.